This paragraph covers one T cell receptor (beta chain) sequence. This sample was included in a study of T cell changes during pregnancy in multiple sclerosis. In germline, CDR1 is SNHLY, CDR2 FYNNEI. V shed 6 bases, J shed 10 bases, and the junction held 6 bases outside the gene matches. This CDR3 contains 13 residues. Clones were sequenced by immunoSEQ multiplex PCR, and TCRdb holds only the in-frame ones, with some missing. Here the sample spans 50,000 to 80,000 clones, 90% to 95% being singletons. The clonotype was recovered from a female donor with multiple sclerosis, enrolled in a pregnancy study. Sequencing used CD8+ T cells from peripheral blood mononuclear cells, obtained before pregnancy. This chain links TRBV2 with TRBJ1-4; 9 bases agree with TRBD1. The CDR3 protein is CASRQGAGGKLFF. DNA of the CDR3: TGTGCCAGCAGACAGGGGGCGGGTGGAAAACTGTTTTTT.